The clone carrying this T cell receptor beta chain has more than one count but fewer than ten. How the authors handled the data: Using reference gene primer amplification, nucleated cell counts were estimated. Clones were read by immunoSEQ multiplex PCR, and TCRdb kept only the in-frame ones, dropping some. V and J calls and clone size are those listed in that table; D and trimming were worked out from the DNA. The table records just over 200,000 clones, around three quarters of them present only once. This record comes from a study of blood T cell repertoires in COVID-19. The wider study: Sample material is recorded as cDNA or gDNA derived from T cells, B-cell-depleted T cells, or PBMCs.

The germline V and J ends were trimmed by 3 bases and 8 bases, with 8 bases remaining between them. The CDR3 sequence is 12 residues long. Germline loops: CDR1 LNHDA, CDR2 SQIVND (reference sequence). Input material: peripheral blood. This chain connects TRBV19 to TRBJ2-1, with D unresolved. The source of this sequence is an older woman with acute or convalescent COVID-19. CDR3 DNA sequence: TGTGCCAGTAGTATTTTCGTTGATGAGCAGTTCTTC. Translation: CASSIFVDEQFF.